This T cell receptor (beta chain) stems from a study of STAT3 mutations in large granular lymphocyte leukemia. Study-wide points: In several patients, dominant TCR clone burden exceeded STAT3 mutant burden. In T-cell large granular lymphocyte leukemia, about half of patients showed multiple immunodominant subclonotypes.

Clones were read by immunoSEQ multiplex PCR, and TCRdb kept only the in-frame ones, dropping some. The data hold 17,000 or so clones, with roughly 81% observed a single time. The CDR3 consists of 15 residues. V shed 0 bases and J shed 1 base, with 9 bases lying between them. Germline CDR1 reads ENHRY; CDR2 reads SYGVKD. This clone turned up a few times. The antigen is not known. Sequenced sample: peripheral blood mononuclear cells. This TCR derives from a man aged 50 to 59 with T-cell large granular lymphocyte leukemia. Some clones in this sample may be carry-over from other donors' samples. V is TRBV10-3 and J is TRBJ1-2, with a tentative D call TRBD1 (5 bases). CDR3 loop: CAISESAGYNYGYTF. The CDR3 region has the DNA TGTGCCATCAGTGAGTCGGCAGGGTATAACTATGGCTACACCTTC.